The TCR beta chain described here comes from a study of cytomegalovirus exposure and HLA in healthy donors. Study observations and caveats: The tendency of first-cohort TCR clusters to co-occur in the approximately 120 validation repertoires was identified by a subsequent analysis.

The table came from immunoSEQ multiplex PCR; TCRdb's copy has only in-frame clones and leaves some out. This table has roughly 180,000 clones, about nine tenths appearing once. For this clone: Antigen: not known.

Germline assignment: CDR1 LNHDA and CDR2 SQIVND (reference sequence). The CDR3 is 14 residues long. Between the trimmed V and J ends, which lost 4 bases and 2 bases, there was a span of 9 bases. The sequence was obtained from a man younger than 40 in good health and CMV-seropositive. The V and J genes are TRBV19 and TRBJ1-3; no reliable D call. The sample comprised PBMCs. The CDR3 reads CASSRRVTGNTIYF. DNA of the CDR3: TGTGCCAGTAGTAGGCGGGTTACTGGAAACACCATATATTTT. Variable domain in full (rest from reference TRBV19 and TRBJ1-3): DGGITQSPKYLFRKEGQNVTLSCEQNLNHDAMYWYRQDPGQGLRLIYYSQIVNDFQKGDIAEGYSVSREKKESFPLTVTSAQKNPTAFYLCASSRRVTGNTIYFGEGSWLTVV.